This T cell receptor (beta chain) was sequenced during a study of T cell responses to AZD1222 COVID-19 vaccine. Notes on the study in general: Across the whole spike, CD4 TCRs peaked at regions 160-218 and 743-854. Donors were largely white British and mainly female; clonal diversity was possibly underestimated. Samples come after the peak T cell response, not at day 14.

Repertoires were generated with immunoSEQ multiplex PCR, while TCRdb's copy carries only in-frame clones and drops some. Here the sample spans approximately 99,000 clones, about 86% being singletons. The CDR3 has 15 residues. CDR1 and CDR2 from the germline V gene are LGHNA and YNFKEQ. V was pared by 0 bases and J by 11 bases, with 17 bases between. A word on this clone: Its antigen is not identified.

This material consisted of peripheral blood, taken on day 0 of AZD1222 vaccination. This sequence was found in an adult in good health. V usage is TRBV4-2 and J usage is TRBJ1-5; weak D call: TRBD1 (6 bases). CDR3: CASSQDIQGLSAQHF. The DNA of the CDR3 is TGTGCCAGCAGCCAAGATATCCAGGGGCTATCTGCCCAGCATTTT.